This paragraph reports one T cell receptor beta chain. Its antigen is unknown. Per-base quality was not reported, and no clone a single base away is much larger than it. The method was the immunoSEQ multiplex PCR assay. This immuneACCESS table, as held by TCRdb, lists in-frame sequences with V and J called but not all clones. Of the missing ones, under half trace to an unresolved V gene in checked studies; the others have no known cause. This sample has approximately 38,000 clones in its table, and about 92% of those were observed once. The ten largest clones take up approximately 5% of the sample. The data were taken from a study of T cell changes during pregnancy in multiple sclerosis (dated by TCRdb to between 2019 and 2020). About the study as a whole: In women with multiple sclerosis, the researchers looked at how the T cell repertoire shifted as pregnancy progressed.

From its cysteine to its phenylalanine, the CDR3 spans 12 amino acids. The CDR3 DNA has 36 bases and is translated from base 1. At the junction V is shortened by 5 bases and J by 10 bases, with 14 bases in between. The germline V gene (reference sequence) specifies MNHEY as CDR1 and SMNVEV as CDR2. Rearrangement joined TRBV27 to TRBJ1-2, with no confident D gene call. The specimen comprised CD8+ T cells from peripheral blood mononuclear cells, sampled in the third trimester of pregnancy. The sequence derives from a female donor with multiple sclerosis, enrolled in a pregnancy study. The base sequence is TGTGCCAGCAGTCCATCTCTTGGGCTCTACACCTTC. This encodes CASSPSLGLYTF.